Presented here are 2 T cell receptor beta chains from one specimen sequenced in a study of CD4 T cells in relation to SARS-CoV-2 and coronaviruses (dated by TCRdb to the early 2020s). Antigens of these TCRs are unknown. The method was the immunoSEQ multiplex PCR assay. This is the immuneACCESS table as TCRdb keeps it, with only in-frame sequences that have V and J called. A part of the clones is gone; compared with another copy, unresolved V genes explain less than half, and the rest is unexplained. The sample table shows about 40,000 clones, and around 83% are seen once. The ten largest clones capture more than 6% of the sample. Material for sequencing was naive CD4+ T cells from PBMCs, cultured in vitro. The cell subset or site label corresponds to: naive CD4+ T cells isolated by negative enrichment. Source of these receptors: an adult with COVID-19.

The CDR3: CASSFQGLGRAKNIQYF. The DNA for the CDR3 is TGTGCCAGCAGTTTCCAGGGACTAGGGAGGGCCAAAAACATTCAGTACTTC. V gene TRBV28 combines with J gene TRBJ2-4; 8 bases are a match to TRBD2. V gave up 3 bases and J gave up 1 base; unmatched junction bases: 8. Germline CDR1 and CDR2: MDHEN and SYDVKM. The CDR3 loop spans 17 amino acids.

This clone showed up just a few times. This chain connects TRBV7-9 to TRBJ2-1; perhaps TRBD1 as D (6 bases). CDR1 is SEHNR, CDR2 FQNEAQ, per germline (reference sequence). The CDR3 is 16 residues long. The V end lost 5 bases, the J end lost 4 bases, and 18 bases lay between the germline ends. CDR3 nucleotide sequence: TGTGCCAGCAGCCAACAGGGTCTTTCTAGGTACAATGAGCAGTTCTTC. Protein product: CASSQQGLSRYNEQFF.